This TCR beta chain was found in a study of shared clonotypes between healthy human individuals. About the study: With ages of 18 to 49, the donors were a couple of women and a few men.

The protocol was immunoSEQ multiplex PCR, while the TCRdb copy is restricted to in-frame clones and leaves out a portion. The data show some 2,000,000 clones, with over 85% seen just once and roughly 1% held by the top ten. The germline CDR1 and CDR2 sequences are SNHLY and FYNNEI. Trimming at V came to 4 bases and at J to 0 bases, leaving 1 base not matched to a gene. The CDR3 runs 14 residues. Only CD45RO-negative cells positively selected for CCR7 counted as naive CD8 cells, so terminally differentiated effector memory CD45RA+ cells were excluded. On this clone: Additional DNA sequences in this sample encode the identical CDR3.

V and J are TRBV2 and TRBJ2-3; 7 nucleotides match TRBD2. The clonotype originates from a young man in good health. Sequencing used naive CD8+ T cells sorted from blood. Written as DNA, the CDR3 is TGTGCCAGCAGTGGACTAGCCAGCACAGATACGCAGTATTTT. Translation: CASSGLASTDTQYF. Filled out from reference TRBV2 and TRBJ2-3, the complete variable domain reads EPEVTQTPSHQVTQMGQEVILRCVPISNHLYFYWYRQILGQKVEFLVSFYNNEISEKSEIFDDQFSVERPDGSNFTLKIRSTKLEDSAMYFCASSGLASTDTQYFGPGTRLTVL.